This TCR beta chain emerged from a study of shared T cell receptors in the human thymus (dated by TCRdb to the early 2020s). Regarding the study in general: The study examined how self-reactive, shared T-cell receptor alpha chains are generated in the human thymus.

A word on this clone: Its specific antigen is unknown. Base qualities were left out, and no much larger clone turns up one base away.

Libraries were constructed by the immunoSEQ multiplex PCR assay. This is the immuneACCESS table as TCRdb keeps it, with only in-frame sequences that have V and J called. A part of the clones is gone; compared with another copy, unresolved V genes explain less than half, and the rest is unexplained. Present in this sample are roughly 550,000 clones, around 82% of which were seen just once. The ten largest clones represent 0.01% to 0.015% of the sample. The CDR3 runs 11 residues from the cysteine to the phenylalanine. Here the CDR3 DNA is all that survives: 33 bases in frame from base 1. From the germline V gene (reference sequence), CDR1 is DFQATT and CDR2 is SNEGSKA. After removal of 5 bases from V and 5 bases from J, the junction retains 3 bases not matched to a gene. This same sample was also part of a study on human thymus T cells. As the second publication notes: Donors were immunologically healthy infants undergoing open corrective cardiac surgery for congenital heart defects in Finland. Thymus tissue was obtained as surgical resects removed during corrective cardiac surgery. Both the thymic and the peripheral blood repertoires appeared to show biased V and J gene segment usage. Highly overlapping thymic TCR repertoires among unrelated individuals were reported in the related research. The study described the TCR alpha and beta repertoires in under ten infant thymus samples and a handful of matching peripheral blood samples. The infant donors were roughly 6 to 244 days old, and the cohort included five or six males and a couple of females. After being mechanically released from the tissue, thymocytes were kept at -70 degrees C in pellets of roughly 9.5-32 million cells. A QIAsymphony instrument was used to extract genomic DNA from frozen cell pellets. The immunoSEQ multiplex PCR assay was used to amplify the TCRB and TCRAD loci from a standardized amount of quality-controlled genomic DNA. Amplicons spanned the V(D)J region at a length sufficient to cover the CDR3 and identify V and J genes. The commercial immunoSEQ service was used to sequence amplicons on an Illumina platform. Primer bias and sequencing errors were corrected as previously described, and TCRAD and TCRB were defined on the basis of the IMGT database. immunoSEQ Analyzer 3.0 and VDJTools were used for repertoire analysis, which covered basic statistics, V/J segment usage, diversity estimates, rarefaction and pairwise overlap. Diversity was estimated with Chao1, ChaoE, Efron-Thisted, Shannon and inverse Simpson indices, and also on datasets down-sampled to the smallest sample. Repertoire overlap was determined by strict matching of CDR3 nucleotide sequence, V gene and J gene, and Jaccard-based multidimensional scaling clustering was applied. Thymus samples yielded on average roughly 790,000 unique TCRB clonotypes, compared with 75,000 to 100,000 from blood samples.

The sample consisted of thymocytes. This clonotype originated in a boy less than two years old with a congenital heart defect. Donor details come from another sample of the same person, matched by shared clones. The sequence joins TRBV20-1 to TRBJ2-7, and 7 junctional nucleotides match TRBD2. This receptor has the CDR3 CSAGTNHEQYF. Here is the DNA: TGCAGTGCTGGGACTAACCACGAGCAGTACTTC.